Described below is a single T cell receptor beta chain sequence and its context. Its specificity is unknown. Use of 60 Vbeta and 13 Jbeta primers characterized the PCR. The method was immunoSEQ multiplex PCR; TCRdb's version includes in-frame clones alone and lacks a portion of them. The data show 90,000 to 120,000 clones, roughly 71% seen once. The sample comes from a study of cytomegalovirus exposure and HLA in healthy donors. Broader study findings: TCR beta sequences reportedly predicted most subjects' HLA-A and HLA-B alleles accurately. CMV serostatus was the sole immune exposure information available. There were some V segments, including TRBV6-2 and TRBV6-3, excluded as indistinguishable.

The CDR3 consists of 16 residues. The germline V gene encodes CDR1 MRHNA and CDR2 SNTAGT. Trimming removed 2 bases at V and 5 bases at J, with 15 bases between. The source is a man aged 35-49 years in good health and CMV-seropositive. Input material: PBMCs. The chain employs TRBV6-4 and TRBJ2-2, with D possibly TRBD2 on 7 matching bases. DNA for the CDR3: TGTGCCAGCAGTGACGAGCGGGAAGGGGGAACCGGGGAGCTGTTTTTT. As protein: CASSDEREGGTGELFF.